These T cell receptor beta chains were read from a single sample in a study of shared clonotypes between healthy human individuals. Using immunoSEQ multiplex PCR, the repertoire was profiled, and TCRdb retains in-frame clones only, with some absent. The sample yields roughly 810,000 clones, 96% seen once. The sample was naive CD8+ T cells sorted from blood. These receptor sequences come from a man younger than 40 in good health. Each CDR3 is given with its conserved first and last residue. Fields, in order: J gene, D gene, V gene, clone size, CDR3 DNA, CDR3 protein. D genes are given only for firm matches. Clone size is shown for a subset of rows, as once, few, many or a class of expanded clone.

>TRBJ2-1|-|TRBV4-1|-
TGCGCCAGCAGCCAAGAAGGCGAGTTCTCCTACAATGAGCAGTTCTTC
CASSQEGEFSYNEQFF
>TRBJ1-2|TRBD1|TRBV5-1|once
TGCGCCAGCAGCCAAGGAAACAGGGGGCTCGTCTATGGCTACACCTTC
CASSQGNRGLVYGYTF
>TRBJ2-3|TRBD1|TRBV9|-
TGTGCCAGCAGCGGAACAACAGGGGGCTGGACAGATACGCAGTATTTT
CASSGTTGGWTDTQYF
>TRBJ2-7|-|TRBV9|-
TGTGCCAGCAGCGATTCGACAGTGCCAAGGGACGAGCAGTACTTC
CASSDSTVPRDEQYF
>TRBJ2-5|TRBD1|TRBV9|-
TGTGCCAGCAGCCCATGGGACAGGGGAGAGACCCAGTACTTC
CASSPWDRGETQYF
>TRBJ2-5|TRBD1|TRBV5-4|-
TGTGCCAGCAGCTTGGCGCGGACAGGCCAAGAGACCCAGTACTTC
CASSLARTGQETQYF
>TRBJ1-5|-|TRBV27|-
TGTGCCAGCAGTAAGGGATTAGGTCCGGATCAGCCCCAGCATTTT
CASSKGLGPDQPQHF
>TRBJ2-1|-|TRBV29-1|-
TGCAGCTTACCTCTAATGGGGAGTTCCTACAATGAGCAGTTCTTC
CSLPLMGSSYNEQFF
>TRBJ2-7|-|TRBV4-3|-
TGCGCCAGCAGCCAAGACTGGGGAGCAGCCTACGAGCAGTACTTC
CASSQDWGAAYEQYF
>TRBJ1-1|-|TRBV4-1|once
TGCGCCAGCAGCCAAGGCCCGGGGGGCACTGAAGCTTTCTTT
CASSQGPGGTEAFF
>TRBJ2-7|TRBD1|TRBV15|once
TGTGCCACCAGCAGAGTCTTGGGACAGGGAGGAAGAGAGCAGTACTTC
CATSRVLGQGGREQYF
>TRBJ2-7|TRBD1|TRBV7-9|once
TGTGCCAGCAGCCTCGAGGACAGGGAAGACGAGCAGTACTTC
CASSLEDREDEQYF
>TRBJ1-2|-|TRBV5-1|-
TGCGCCAGCAGCTTGCCCCCACAGGGTGTCTATGGCTACACCTTC
CASSLPPQGVYGYTF
>TRBJ1-2|-|TRBV6-5|-
TGTGCCAGCAGTTTCCCGGGGATTGGCTACACCTTC
CASSFPGIGYTF
>TRBJ1-3|-|TRBV18|-
TGTGCCAGCTCACCGTTCAATCAAGTGGACACTCTATCTGGAAACACCATATATTTT
CASSPFNQVDTLSGNTIYF
>TRBJ2-7|-|TRBV6-6|-
TGTGCCAGCAGTTACTCCTGGTACGAGCAGTACTTC
CASSYSWYEQYF
>TRBJ2-6|-|TRBV19|-
TGTGCCAGTAGTATTGGGTTCGGCAGGGGAGACTCTGGGGCCAACGTCCTGACTTTC
CASSIGFGRGDSGANVLTF
>TRBJ1-1|-|TRBV9|-
TGTGCCAGCACCAGTGTCTCGAACACTGAAGCTTTCTTT
CASTSVSNTEAFF
>TRBJ2-1|-|TRBV7-2|-
TGTGCCAGCAGCCTGGGTATAGACAACAATGAGCAGTTCTTC
CASSLGIDNNEQFF
>TRBJ2-7|-|TRBV14|-
TGTGCCAGCAGCTCAGGGGGGCCCAGGGAGCCTATCTACGAGCAGTACTTC
CASSSGGPREPIYEQYF
>TRBJ2-7|TRBD2|TRBV27|-
TGTGCCAGCAGTTTATCGGCGGCTAGCGGGAGTCGGGAGCAGTACTTC
CASSLSAASGSREQYF
>TRBJ2-5|-|TRBV27|-
TGTGCCAGCAGTTTATTGGGGGGCCAAGAGACCCAGTACTTC
CASSLLGGQETQYF
>TRBJ2-1|-|TRBV27|-
TGTGCCGCCCGTGTTGGGGACAATGAGCAGTTCTTC
CAARVGDNEQFF
>TRBJ2-1|TRBD2|TRBV29-1|-
TGCAGCGTTGAAGGGGCCCTTGCGGGAGCCTACAATGAGCAGTTCTTC
CSVEGALAGAYNEQFF
>TRBJ2-1|-|TRBV27|once
TGTGCCAGCAAACCTTCCGGGAGTTTGTTTGAGCAGTTCTTC
CASKPSGSLFEQFF
>TRBJ2-5|-|TRBV10-3|once
TGTGCCATCAGTGAGGCTTCGACAGGGAGGGAGACCCAGTACTTC
CAISEASTGRETQYF
>TRBJ1-3|-|TRBV4-3|few
TGCGCCAGCAGCCAAGAGACAGGCTCTGGAAACACCATATATTTT
CASSQETGSGNTIYF
>TRBJ1-4|-|TRBV4-3|-
TGCGCCAGCAGCCAGGCGGCGGGGGAAAAACTGTTTTTT
CASSQAAGEKLFF
>TRBJ2-1|-|TRBV28|-
TGTGCCAGCAGTTTCCGGATGGGCGGCGGGATAAACAATGAGCAGTTCTTC
CASSFRMGGGINNEQFF
>TRBJ1-2|-|TRBV14|once
TGTGCCAGCAGCCCCCGGAATCTCGTGACGGCATATGGCTACACCTTC
CASSPRNLVTAYGYTF
>TRBJ2-7|-|TRBV7-6|-
TGTGCCAGCAGCCTAGGCGGGATAGGCTACGAGCAGTACTTC
CASSLGGIGYEQYF
>TRBJ1-2|-|TRBV6-1|-
TGTGCCAGCAGTGAAACCAGTTGGGATGGCTACACCTTC
CASSETSWDGYTF
>TRBJ2-7|-|TRBV7-6|-
TGTGCCAGCAGCTTAGAGGCTAGAAATTACAACAACGAGCAGTACTTC
CASSLEARNYNNEQYF
>TRBJ2-1|-|TRBV5-1|-
TGCGCCAGCAGCTCCATGCACAATGAGCAGTTCTTC
CASSSMHNEQFF